This entry lists 32 T cell receptor beta chains sequenced from one sample in a study of T-cell reconstitution after alpha-beta-depleted transplantation in children. Researchers prepared the TCRbeta library using unique molecular identifiers, the study reports. TCRdb re-derived calls from the PCR reads in MiXCR, one entry per CDR3 protein. The table includes around 400,000 distinct CDR3 sequences, approximately 20% detected once. The sample was PBMCs from the stem cell graft donor, taken from the stem cell graft. Receptors were obtained from a human donor who donated a stem cell graft to a child with acute myeloid leukemia.

This clonotype has just a few counts. The rearrangement uses TRBV27 and TRBJ2-7, with D possibly matching TRBD2 (7 bases). Trimming cost V 7 bases and J 6 bases, with 22 bases left between them. The CDR3 has 15 amino acids. Germline V gene lookup returns CDR1 MNHEY and CDR2 SMNVEV (reference sequence). CDR3 residues: CASKVGGAFGLEQYF. The CDR3 bases are TGTGCCAGCAAGGTGGGGGGGGCGTTTGGGCTCGAGCAGTACTTC.

The table lists this clonotype with many counts. The V and J genes are TRBV20-1 and TRBJ2-3, with D perhaps TRBD1 (6 bases). V shed 5 bases and J shed 3 bases, with 12 bases lying between them. The CDR3 consists of 13 residues. The germline CDR1 and CDR2 sequences are DFQATT and SNEGSKA (reference sequence). DNA for the CDR3: TGCAGTGCTTCTCAGGGGACGACAGATACGCAGTATTTT. Translated: CSASQGTTDTQYF.

This clonotype occurred many times. This chain connects TRBV27 to TRBJ2-1; possible D gene TRBD1, 6 bases. CDR3 length: 14 residues. CDR1 is MNHEY and CDR2 is SMNVEV in the germline V gene (reference sequence). V was shortened by 5 bases and J by 4 bases, with 12 bases between the two germline ends. The DNA for the CDR3 is TGTGCCAGCAGTACGAGACAGGCTTACAATGAGCAGTTCTTC. It codes for CASSTRQAYNEQFF.

The rearrangement joins TRBV7-2 to TRBJ2-3; the D call may be TRBD1 or TRBD2 (6 bases each). There are 16 residues in the CDR3. V lost 3 bases, J lost 2 bases, and 15 bases lay in between. Germline V lookup: CDR1 SGHTA, CDR2 FQGNSA. Here the CDR3 DNA reads TGTGCCAGCAGCTTCGTCTTGGGGGGCGACACAGATACGCAGTATTTT. As protein: CASSFVLGGDTDTQYF.

In its sample, this clonotype was seen a few times. This rearrangement joins TRBV20-1 to TRBJ2-1; the D is unclear. The germline V gene has CDR1 DFQATT and CDR2 SNEGSKA (reference sequence). V dropped 3 bases and J dropped 1 base, with 10 bases sitting between them. The CDR3 consists of 14 residues. The CDR3 region has the DNA TGCAGTGCTAGGATTAGCCCTTCCTACAATGAGCAGTTCTTC. Translated: CSARISPSYNEQFF.

The chain joins TRBV2 to TRBJ2-1; TRBD2 aligns across 9 bases. CDR3 length: 14 amino acids. Germline V CDR1 and CDR2: SNHLY, FYNNEI. The V gene end was trimmed by 4 bases and the J gene end by 10 bases; junction bases not matched to a gene: 8. The CDR3 DNA sequence: TGTGCCAGCAGTGCCGAGCTAGCGGGAAACGAGCAGTTCTTC. This codes for CASSAELAGNEQFF. Full variable domain (remainder filled in from reference TRBV2 and TRBJ2-1): EPEVTQTPSHQVTQMGQEVILRCVPISNHLYFYWYRQILGQKVEFLVSFYNNEISEKSEIFDDQFSVERPDGSNFTLKIRSTKLEDSAMYFCASSAELAGNEQFFGPGTRLTVL.

The table lists this clonotype with a few counts. The V and J genes are TRBV12-3 or TRBV12-4 and TRBJ2-2; 10 nucleotides align to TRBD2. The J segment lost 7 bases and the V segment lost 1 base, leaving 6 bases of the junction unmatched. The CDR3 contains 16 residues. CDR3 nucleotide sequence: TGTGCCAGCAGTTTAGGGCTAGCGGGAGTTGGCGGGGAGCTGTTTTTT. As protein: CASSLGLAGVGGELFF.

The V and J genes are TRBV5-1 and TRBJ2-3; 8 bases agree with TRBD2. Germline CDR1 and CDR2: SGHRS and YFSETQ. With 4 bases clipped from V and 2 bases from J, the junction kept 6 bases outside the gene matches. CDR3 size: 15 residues. CDR3 sequence reads: CASSPSSGYTDTQYF. In DNA form, the CDR3 reads TGCGCCAGCAGCCCCTCTAGCGGGTACACAGATACGCAGTATTTT. The full variable domain, in which reference TRBV5-1 and TRBJ2-3 provide the parts outside the CDR3, is KAGVTQTPRYLIKTRGQQVTLSCSPISGHRSVSWYQQTPGQGLQFLFEYFSETQRNKGNFPGRFSGRQFSNSRSEMNVSTLELGDSALYLCASSPSSGYTDTQYFGPGTRLTVL.

J is TRBJ2-1 and V is TRBV30, with 7 positions matching TRBD2. Per the germline V gene, CDR1 is GTSNPN and CDR2 is SVGIG (reference sequence). V dropped 0 bases and J dropped 7; count of bases not matched to a gene: 6. CDR3 length: 14 residues. CDR3 sequence: CAWSVAAGENEQFF. Written as DNA, the CDR3 is TGTGCCTGGAGTGTGGCTGCGGGGGAAAATGAGCAGTTCTTC.

The chain combines TRBV7-1 with TRBJ2-1, with D perhaps assigned TRBD1 or TRBD2 (5 bases each). TRBV7-1 is flagged as an ORF with uncertain function. The CDR3 is 21 residues long. Trimming left V 3 bases short and J 0 bases short, with 27 bases between. As DNA, the CDR3 is TGTGCCAGCAGCTCGACGGATCCGGGACCAAGGACGGTAAGCTCCTACAATGAGCAGTTCTTC. As protein: CASSSTDPGPRTVSSYNEQFF.

This clonotype was seen a handful of times. The chain has TRBV7-2 and TRBJ2-7, with D possibly called TRBD1 or TRBD2 (5 bases each). V was cut by 3 bases and J by 4 bases, with 13 bases left in between. The CDR3 is made up of 14 amino acids. In germline, CDR1 is SGHTA, CDR2 FQGNSA. CDR3 sequence (DNA): TGTGCCAGCAGCTTTTCCGGGACGCAGTACGAGCAGTACTTC. Translating it yields CASSFSGTQYEQYF.

Comment on this clonotype: The missing conserved phenylalanine or tryptophan at the end of this CDR3 makes a read error likely. The V gene is TRBV29-1, the J gene TRBJ1-4; 8 nucleotides align to TRBD1. Losses at the gene ends were 4 bases for V and 0 bases for J; bases not matched to a gene: 7. The CDR3 consists of 16 residues. The germline V gene has CDR1 SQVTM and CDR2 ANQGSEA. In DNA, the CDR3 is TGCAGCGTTGGATCGGGGACAGGTGCAACTAATGAAAAACTGTTTTCT. Protein sequence: CSVGSGTGATNEKLFS.

The chain recombines TRBV25-1 with TRBJ2-7; unclear D gene. CDR1 is MGHDK, CDR2 SYGVNS, per germline. Trimming removed 6 bases from V and 1 base from J, with 10 bases in between. CDR3 length: 13 residues. CDR3 bases: TGTGCCAGCAGGTTGGCCAGATCCTACGAGCAGTACTTC. Encoded protein: CASRLARSYEQYF.

The chain joins TRBV5-1 to TRBJ2-5, with 11 bases identical to TRBD2. CDR1 and CDR2 from the germline V gene are SGHRS and YFSETQ. This CDR3 has 15 amino acids. The ends lost 0 bases at V and 4 bases at J; junction bases unmatched: 2. The CDR3 loop is CASSLALAGGETQYF. DNA for the CDR3: TGCGCCAGCAGCTTGGCCCTAGCGGGAGGAGAGACCCAGTACTTC.

The chain couples TRBV29-1 to TRBJ2-1; TRBD2 matches at 8 bases. The CDR3 covers 14 residues. The ends lost 7 bases at V and 3 bases at J; junction bases unmatched: 8. Germline CDR1 and CDR2: SQVTM and ANQGSEA. The CDR3 here is CSAGFSGGYNEQFF. The CDR3, as DNA: TGCAGCGCGGGGTTCAGCGGGGGCTACAATGAGCAGTTCTTC.

The chain is built from TRBV29-1 and TRBJ2-5, with a tentative D call TRBD2 (5 bases). The CDR3 spans 12 residues. Germline V CDR1 and CDR2: SQVTM, ANQGSEA. V shed 1 base and J shed 5 bases, with 8 bases lying between them. In DNA, the CDR3 is TGCAGCGTTGAAGGGACGGGGGAGACCCAGTACTTC. Translated, it gives CSVEGTGETQYF.

V is TRBV4-1 and J is TRBJ2-1; D unresolved. CDR3 length: 14 residues. The V gene lost 2 bases and the J gene lost 10 bases, with 15 bases spanning the gap. CDR1 is MGHRA, CDR2 YSYEKL, per germline. CDR3 region: CASSQQVAANEQFF. DNA of the CDR3: TGCGCCAGCAGCCAACAGGTGGCAGCGAACGAGCAGTTCTTC.

This clonotype was found many times. The J gene is TRBJ1-2, the V gene TRBV20-1, with TRBD1 as a possible D gene (5 bases). The CDR3 length is 13 residues. Germline V lookup: CDR1 DFQATT, CDR2 SNEGSKA (reference sequence). V was trimmed by 6 bases and J by 0 bases, leaving 11 bases between them. CDR3 nucleotides: TGCAGTGCCAGGGCTGTAGCTAACTATGGCTACACCTTC. Amino acids: CSARAVANYGYTF.

This clonotype occurred a few times. The gene calls are TRBV6-2 or TRBV6-3 and TRBJ2-7; TRBD2 agrees at 14 bases. The V and J ends lost 2 bases and 2 bases, in that order; junction bases with no gene match: 5. The CDR3 is 17 amino acids. Germline CDR1 is MNHEY and CDR2 is SVGEGT. The CDR3 nucleotides read TGTGCCAGCAGTTACGGGACTAGCGGGAGTTGGACCTACGAGCAGTACTTC. Its translation is CASSYGTSGSWTYEQYF.

This clonotype came up a few times. Written as DNA, the CDR3 is TGTGCCAGCAGTTTGTTTTCTAGCGGAGAAGGGCAGTTCTTC. It codes for CASSLFSSGEGQFF. This chain links TRBV12-3 or TRBV12-4 with TRBJ2-1, with TRBD2 matching over 7 bases. Losses at the gene ends were 3 bases for V and 12 bases for J; bases not matched to a gene: 11. CDR3 length equals 14 residues.

This clonotype was seen many times. V gene TRBV30 combines with J gene TRBJ1-1; TRBD1 aligns across 7 bases. This CDR3 contains 13 residues. Trimming took 2 bases from V and 5 from J; bases not matched to a gene: 5. Germline lookup yields CDR1 GTSNPN and CDR2 SVGIG (reference sequence). The chain's CDR3 is CAWSRQGLTEAFF. The CDR3 DNA reads TGTGCCTGGAGTCGACAGGGATTGACTGAAGCTTTCTTT. The full variable domain, with the rest looked up from reference TRBV30 and TRBJ1-1, is SQTIHQWPATLVQPVGSPLSLECTVEGTSNPNLYWYRQAAGRGLQLLFYSVGIGQISSEVPQNLSASRPQDRQFILSSKKLLLSDSGFYLCAWSRQGLTEAFFGQGTRLTVV.

The chain recombines TRBV27 with TRBJ2-7; TRBD2 aligns across 8 bases. Trimming at V came to 3 bases and at J to 2 bases, leaving 6 bases not matched to a gene. The germline V gene has CDR1 MNHEY and CDR2 SMNVEV (reference sequence). This CDR3 spans 15 amino acids. The CDR3 DNA is TGTGCCAGCAGTTTTTCCCTAGCGGGCACCTACGAGCAGTACTTC. Translated: CASSFSLAGTYEQYF.

This clonotype was detected a few times. The DNA of the CDR3 is TGTGCCAGCAGGGAACGGGAGACGTACGAGCAGTACTTC. As protein: CASRERETYEQYF. The chain is built from TRBV12-3 or TRBV12-4 and TRBJ2-7, with D possibly TRBD2 on 6 matching bases. This CDR3 spans 13 amino acids. Trimming removed 6 bases at V and 4 bases at J, with 13 bases between.

This clonotype came up a few times. The chain recombines TRBV27 with TRBJ2-1; 10 bases are a match to TRBD2. CDR3 length: 15 amino acids. After removal of 3 bases from V and 8 bases from J, the junction contained 7 bases not matched to a gene. In germline, CDR1 is MNHEY, CDR2 SMNVEV (reference sequence). CDR3 loop: CASSFASGRLYEQFF. The DNA for the CDR3 is TGTGCCAGCAGTTTTGCTAGCGGGAGATTATATGAGCAGTTCTTC.

The table lists this clonotype with many counts. J is TRBJ2-3 and V is TRBV7-6, with TRBD1 matching 9 bases. The length of the CDR3 is 16 residues. The ends lost 5 bases at V and 4 bases at J; junction bases unmatched: 10. Germline assignment: CDR1 SGHVS and CDR2 FNYEAQ. CDR3 in amino acids: CASSRRGQGYPDTQYF. The CDR3 DNA reads TGTGCCAGCAGCCGCCGGGGACAGGGTTATCCAGATACGCAGTATTTT.

This clonotype was observed a handful of times. V is TRBV6-4 and J is TRBJ1-1; D is uncertain. The CDR3 extends over 14 amino acids. Germline CDR1 reads MRHNA; CDR2 reads SNTAGT. Trimming took off 4 bases at V and 0 bases at J, with 9 bases between the two ends. CDR3 amino acids: CASSVTAMNTEAFF. For the CDR3, the DNA is TGTGCCAGCAGTGTAACAGCAATGAACACTGAAGCTTTCTTT.

In its sample, this clonotype was seen a few times. The chain joins TRBV29-1 to TRBJ1-5; D not resolved. V lost 4 bases and J 4 bases, leaving 8 bases between the germline ends. This CDR3 is built from 12 residues. In germline, CDR1 is SQVTM, CDR2 ANQGSEA. The CDR3 coding sequence is TGCAGCGTTGGAGCCGATAATCAGCCCCAGCATTTT. Protein product: CSVGADNQPQHF.

This clonotype was detected ten times or more. The J gene is TRBJ2-7, the V gene TRBV29-1; D is possibly TRBD2 (6 bases). Trimming took off 1 base at V and 5 bases at J, with 15 bases between the two ends. The germline V gene has CDR1 SQVTM and CDR2 ANQGSEA. The CDR3 sequence is 14 residues long. The CDR3 protein is CSVEVGGKSHEQYF. The CDR3 DNA follows: TGCAGCGTTGAAGTCGGGGGAAAGTCCCACGAGCAGTACTTC.

V gene TRBV25-1 combines with J gene TRBJ1-2, with unresolved D. The germline V gene has CDR1 MGHDK and CDR2 SYGVNS. Trimming took off 2 bases at V and 0 bases at J, with 7 bases between the two ends. The CDR3 has 14 amino acids. The CDR3 sequence: CASSERRTNYGYTF. The CDR3 DNA reads TGTGCCAGCAGTGAACGCCGGACTAACTATGGCTACACCTTC.

This clonotype was observed a few times. A much more abundant neighbour one base away suggests this may be a read error. The chain employs TRBV20-1 and TRBJ2-7; the match to TRBD1 covers 7 bases. The CDR3 loop spans 12 amino acids. Germline-derived CDR1 and CDR2 are DFQATT and SNEGSKA (reference sequence). V lost 4 bases to trimming and J lost 1 base; unmatched junction nucleotides: 1. The CDR3 here is CSATDRSYEQYF. CDR3 DNA sequence: TGCAGTGCTACGGACAGGTCCTACGAGCAGTACTTC.

The chain has TRBV28 and TRBJ2-7; unclear D gene. V lost 7 bases to trimming and J lost 3 bases, with 13 bases between them. The CDR3 length is 13 residues. The V gene's germline CDR1 is MDHEN and CDR2 SYDVKM. The CDR3: CASNQPGVYEQYF. CDR3 bases: TGTGCCAGCAATCAACCAGGAGTCTACGAGCAGTACTTC.

This clonotype was seen more than once but under ten times. The V gene is TRBV7-9, the J gene TRBJ1-1; D gene uncertain. The germline CDR1 and CDR2 sequences are SEHNR and FQNEAQ (reference sequence). The CDR3 loop spans 12 amino acids. Deletions cut 5 bases from V and 3 bases from J, with 7 bases between. CDR3 coding DNA: TGTGCCAGCAGCCGATGGGACACTGAAGCTTTCTTT. This gives the protein CASSRWDTEAFF.